This T cell receptor beta chain is drawn from a study of blood T cell repertoires in COVID-19. The study recruited people aged roughly 18 to 89 years across around 23 US areas. Under the authors' procedure: Researchers report that nucleated cell counts were estimated from reference gene primer amplification. Assay used: immunoSEQ multiplex PCR; TCRdb lists only in-frame clones, some missing. V, J and clone size derive from that table, while D and trimming were established from the DNA sequence. Among 330,000 or so clones listed, 70% to 90% were seen once. Germline trimming cut 4 bases from V and 4 bases from J; bases unmatched to any gene: 8. CDR3 size: 15 residues. Germline-derived CDR1 and CDR2 are MDHEN and SYDVKM.

Sequencing was performed on PBMCs or T cells enriched from blood (not recorded which). This receptor was obtained from a man aged 35-49 years in a cohort exposed to, infected with or recovered from COVID-19 (not recorded which). The chain has TRBV28 and TRBJ1-2; 8 bases fit TRBD1. CDR3 coding DNA: TGTGCCAGCAGTTCAGGGACAGGAGCTCCCTATGGCTACACCTTC. Translation: CASSSGTGAPYGYTF.